This TCR beta chain was retrieved from a study of cytomegalovirus exposure and HLA in healthy donors. Assay: immunoSEQ multiplex PCR; the TCRdb copy retains only in-frame clones and omits some. The sample includes about 130,000 clones, just under 90% of them seen just once. Trimming shortened V by 2 bases and J by 0 bases, and 7 bases separated the two germline ends. CDR3 length: 15 amino acids. Germline V gene lookup returns CDR1 MNHNY and CDR2 SVGAGI (reference sequence). This sequence originates from a woman in her 30s in good health and CMV-seropositive. Sample: PBMCs. This sequence joins TRBV6-6 and TRBJ1-4; D remains unclear. CDR3 sequence: CASSYRGATNEKLFF. CDR3 DNA: TGTGCCAGCAGTTACCGGGGTGCAACTAATGAAAAACTGTTTTTT.